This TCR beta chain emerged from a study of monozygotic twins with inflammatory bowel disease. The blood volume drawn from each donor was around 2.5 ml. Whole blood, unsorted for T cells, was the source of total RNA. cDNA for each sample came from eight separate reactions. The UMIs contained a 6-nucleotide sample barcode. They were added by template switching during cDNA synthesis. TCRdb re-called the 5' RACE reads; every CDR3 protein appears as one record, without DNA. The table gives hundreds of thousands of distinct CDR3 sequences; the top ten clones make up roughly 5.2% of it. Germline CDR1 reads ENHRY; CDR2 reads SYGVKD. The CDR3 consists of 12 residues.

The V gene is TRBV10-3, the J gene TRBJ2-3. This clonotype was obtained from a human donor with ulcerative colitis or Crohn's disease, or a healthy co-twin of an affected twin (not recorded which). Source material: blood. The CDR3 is CAISGDPDTQYF.